The present T cell receptor beta chain was sequenced within a study of blood T cell repertoires in COVID-19. Here immunoSEQ multiplex PCR was the method, and the copy in TCRdb shows in-frame clones only, minus some. Of under 350,000 clones listed, approximately 86% are singletons. CDR1 SGHNT and CDR2 YENEEA come from the germline V gene. This CDR3 region has 13 residues. J lost 12 bases, V lost 6 bases, and 10 bases had no gene match. Material for sequencing was PBMCs or T cells enriched from blood (not recorded which). This chain links TRBV11-3 with TRBJ2-2; 7 positions match TRBD2. This receptor was identified in a middle-aged woman with acute COVID-19. The CDR3 sequence: CASREGSGSQLFF. The CDR3 DNA reads as TGTGCCAGCAGGGAGGGTAGCGGGTCTCAGCTGTTTTTT. The complete variable domain, with remaining parts taken from reference TRBV11-3 and TRBJ2-2, reads EAGVVQSPRYKIIEKKQPVAFWCNPISGHNTLYWYLQNLGQGPELLIRYENEEAVDDSQLPKDRFSAERLKGVDSTLKIQPAELGDSAVYLCASREGSGSQLFFGEGSRLTVL.